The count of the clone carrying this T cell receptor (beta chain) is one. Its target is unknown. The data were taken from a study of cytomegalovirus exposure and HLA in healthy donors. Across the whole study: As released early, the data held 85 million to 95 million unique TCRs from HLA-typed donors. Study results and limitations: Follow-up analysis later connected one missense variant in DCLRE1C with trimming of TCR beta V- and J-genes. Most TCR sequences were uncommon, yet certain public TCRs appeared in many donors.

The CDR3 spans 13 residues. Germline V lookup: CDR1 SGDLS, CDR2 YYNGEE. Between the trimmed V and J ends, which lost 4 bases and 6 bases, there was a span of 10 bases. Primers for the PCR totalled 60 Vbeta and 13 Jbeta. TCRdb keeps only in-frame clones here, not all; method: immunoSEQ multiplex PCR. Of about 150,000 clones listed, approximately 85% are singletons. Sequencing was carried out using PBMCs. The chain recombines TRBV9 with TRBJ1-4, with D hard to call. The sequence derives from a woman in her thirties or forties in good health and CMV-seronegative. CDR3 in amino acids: CASSPRVDEKLFF. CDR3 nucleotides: TGTGCCAGCAGCCCCCGGGTAGATGAAAAACTGTTTTTT.